Below are 20 T cell receptor beta chains sequenced from a single sample in a study of blood T cell repertoires in COVID-19. Repertoires were generated with immunoSEQ multiplex PCR, while TCRdb's copy carries only in-frame clones and drops some. The data contain some 380,000 clones, around 87% of them singletons. Sequencing used PBMCs or T cells enriched from blood (not recorded which). The source is a man younger than 40 who had recovered from COVID-19.

This chain joins TRBV19 and TRBJ2-5; 9 nucleotides align to TRBD1. The CDR3 length is 15 residues. Trimming at V came to 11 bases and at J to 7 bases, leaving 17 bases not matched to a gene. The germline V gene has CDR1 LNHDA and CDR2 SQIVND (reference sequence). The CDR3 sequence: CAVSKGQGVGGTQYF. The CDR3 nucleotides are TGTGCCGTCTCCAAGGGACAGGGAGTAGGGGGGACCCAGTACTTC. The whole variable domain, remainder taken from reference TRBV19 and TRBJ2-5, is DGGITQSPKYLFRKEGQNVTLSCEQNLNHDAMYWYRQDPGQGLRLIYYSQIVNDFQKGDIAEGYSVSREKKESFPLTVTSAQKNPTAFYLCAVSKGQGVGGTQYFGPGTRLLVL.

The chain combines TRBV11-2 with TRBJ2-7; tentatively, D is TRBD2 (6 bases). This CDR3 spans 15 amino acids. From germline, CDR1 is SGHAT and CDR2 FQNNGV. The V end lost 1 base, the J end lost 0 bases, and 10 bases lay between the germline ends. The CDR3 DNA reads as TGTGCCAGCAGCTTAGCGCGGGGCGCCTCCTACGAGCAGTACTTC. It translates to CASSLARGASYEQYF. Combining the CDR3 with reference TRBV11-2 and TRBJ2-7 gives the whole variable domain EAGVAQSPRYKIIEKRQSVAFWCNPISGHATLYWYQQILGQGPKLLIQFQNNGVVDDSQLPKDRFSAERLKGVDSTLKIQPAKLEDSAVYLCASSLARGASYEQYFGPGTRLTVT.

The rearrangement uses TRBV18 and TRBJ1-4; 9 nucleotides line up with TRBD1. Germline CDR1 KGHSH, CDR2 LQKENI. CDR3 length: 15 residues. The J segment lost 6 bases and the V segment lost 4 bases, leaving 6 bases of the junction unmatched. The CDR3: CASSRNRGRDEKLFF. DNA for the CDR3: TGTGCCAGCTCACGTAACAGGGGGCGCGATGAAAAACTGTTTTTT.

The V gene is TRBV5-8, the J gene TRBJ2-7; D is unclear. Trimming shortened V by 2 bases and J by 2 bases, and 11 bases separated the two germline ends. Per germline, CDR1 SGHTS and CDR2 YDEGEE. The CDR3 runs 14 residues. This chain's CDR3 is CASSFRAATYEQYF. For the CDR3, the DNA is TGTGCCAGCAGCTTTCGCGCAGCGACCTACGAGCAGTACTTC.

This clone was seen a handful of times. V usage is TRBV5-1 and J usage is TRBJ1-2; D is perhaps TRBD1 (5 bases). V was clipped by 0 bases and J by 8 bases, with 11 bases between them. The CDR3 has 13 amino acids. Germline loops: CDR1 SGHRS, CDR2 YFSETQ. As DNA, the CDR3 is TGCGCCAGCAGCTTGGCTGAAGGGGTAGGCTACACCTTC. It is translated as CASSLAEGVGYTF.

DNA for the CDR3: TGTGCCAGTAGTCTCCGAGGACAGGGTTTCGGTGAGCAGTTCTTC. The encoded protein is CASSLRGQGFGEQFF. The chain joins TRBV19 to TRBJ2-1; 8 nucleotides agree with TRBD1. The germline V gene encodes CDR1 LNHDA and CDR2 SQIVND (reference sequence). CDR3 length: 15 residues. The junction had 12 bases not matched to a gene; V was cut back by 5 bases and J by 9 bases. Full variable domain (missing parts from reference TRBV19 and TRBJ2-1): DGGITQSPKYLFRKEGQNVTLSCEQNLNHDAMYWYRQDPGQGLRLIYYSQIVNDFQKGDIAEGYSVSREKKESFPLTVTSAQKNPTAFYLCASSLRGQGFGEQFFGPGTRLTVL.

This clone showed up just once. The J gene is TRBJ2-1, the V gene TRBV7-9; D is unclear. The CDR3 consists of 13 residues. The V gene's germline CDR1 is SEHNR and CDR2 FQNEAQ (reference sequence). Between the trimmed V and J ends, which lost 1 base and 8 bases, there was a span of 9 bases. CDR3 sequence reads: CASSLGGYDEQFF. CDR3 bases: TGTGCCAGCAGCTTAGGAGGATACGATGAGCAGTTCTTC. Using reference TRBV7-9 and TRBJ2-1 for the parts outside the CDR3, the full variable domain is DTGVSQNPRHKITKRGQNVTFRCDPISEHNRLYWYRQTLGQGPEFLTYFQNEAQLEKSRLLSDRFSAERPKGSFSTLEIQRTEQGDSAMYLCASSLGGYDEQFFGPGTRLTVL.

This clone was counted a single time. This chain connects TRBV5-4 to TRBJ2-1; D possibly corresponds to TRBD1 (5 bases). V lost 4 bases to trimming and J lost 5 bases, with 16 bases between them. There are 15 residues in the CDR3. CDR1 and CDR2 (germline): SGHNT, YYREEE (reference sequence). The DNA for the CDR3 is TGTGCCAGCAGCCAAACCCAAGACAGCGACAATGAGCAGTTCTTC. It encodes CASSQTQDSDNEQFF. Full variable domain (missing parts from reference TRBV5-4 and TRBJ2-1): ETGVTQSPTHLIKTRGQQVTLRCSSQSGHNTVSWYQQALGQGPQFIFQYYREEENGRGNFPPRFSGLQFPNYSSELNVNALELDDSALYLCASSQTQDSDNEQFFGPGTRLTVL.

About this clone itself: The junction differs from germline at one of its ends, possibly a read error. The rearrangement links TRBV10-3 to TRBJ2-7, with a tentative D call TRBD1 (6 bases). CDR3 length: 12 amino acids. Germline-derived CDR1 and CDR2 are ENHRY and SYGVKD. The CDR3 protein is CAISEFRDRPHF. The CDR3 DNA is TGTGCCATCAGTGAGTTCCGCGACAGGCCGCACTTC.

This chain joins TRBV5-1 and TRBJ1-5; possible D gene TRBD1, 5 bases. Trimming removed 0 bases from V and 0 bases from J, with 10 bases in between. In germline, CDR1 is SGHRS, CDR2 YFSETQ. The CDR3 covers 16 residues. The CDR3: CASSLEGVYSNQPQHF. The CDR3 DNA reads as TGCGCCAGCAGCTTGGAAGGGGTCTATAGCAATCAGCCCCAGCATTTT.

Here the CDR3 reads CASSRQIVNTEAFF. The CDR3 DNA reads as TGTGCCAGCAGCCGACAGATAGTGAACACTGAAGCTTTCTTT. J is TRBJ1-1 and V is TRBV6-5; perhaps TRBD1 as D (5 bases). Deletions cut 6 bases from V and 0 bases from J, with 11 bases between. This CDR3 spans 14 amino acids. Germline V gene lookup returns CDR1 MNHEY and CDR2 SVGAGI.

The chain carries TRBV5-6 and TRBJ2-3, with D uncertain. Between the trimmed V and J ends, which lost 3 bases and 2 bases, there was a span of 16 bases. The CDR3 totals 16 residues. Germline CDR1 reads SGHDT; CDR2 reads YYEEEE. The CDR3, as DNA: TGTGCCAGCAGCTCGGTAGATTACAGTCCCACAGATACGCAGTATTTT. Translating it yields CASSSVDYSPTDTQYF.

The chain combines TRBV30 with TRBJ1-5; maybe TRBD1 (5 bases). The CDR3 totals 14 residues. With 2 bases removed from V and 4 bases from J, the gap between germline ends came to 12 bases. Germline V gives CDR1 GTSNPN, CDR2 SVGIG (reference sequence). The CDR3 DNA sequence: TGTGCCTGGAGTCCGGGACTGAGGAATCAGCCCCAGCATTTT. The encoded protein is CAWSPGLRNQPQHF.

The genes are TRBV6-5 and TRBJ1-1; 8 bases line up with TRBD1. The germline gives CDR1 MNHEY, CDR2 SVGAGI. The CDR3 consists of 15 residues. Trimming cost V 5 bases and J 5 bases; bases outside gene matches: 10. The CDR3 reads CASSPSSGGATEAFF. CDR3 sequence (DNA): TGTGCCAGCAGTCCATCTTCAGGGGGCGCGACTGAAGCTTTCTTT.

The chain employs TRBV10-1 and TRBJ2-7; 13 bases agree with TRBD2. Germline V gene data show CDR1 as WNHNN and CDR2 as SYGVQD (reference sequence). The CDR3 covers 15 residues. V lost 6 bases to trimming and J lost 6 bases; unmatched junction nucleotides: 8. CDR3: CASRGTSGVRGEQYF. As DNA, the CDR3 is TGCGCCAGCAGGGGGACTAGCGGGGTGCGGGGCGAGCAGTACTTC.

This clone was seen more than once but under ten times. The chain combines TRBV7-2 with TRBJ1-4, with a tentative D call TRBD1 (6 bases). The V gene lost 4 bases and the J gene lost 0 bases, with 9 bases spanning the gap. This CDR3 region has 15 residues. Germline CDR1 is SGHTA and CDR2 is FQGNSA. The CDR3 loop is CASSSRTATNEKLFF. In DNA form, the CDR3 reads TGTGCCAGCAGCTCCCGGACAGCAACTAATGAAAAACTGTTTTTT.

CDR3 region: CASSLAQGHEQFF. CDR3 sequence (DNA): TGTGCCAGCAGTTTAGCGCAGGGGCATGAGCAGTTCTTC. J is TRBJ2-1 and V is TRBV12-3 or TRBV12-4; possible D gene TRBD1, 6 bases. V was cut by 0 bases and J by 8 bases, with 8 bases left in between. The CDR3 has 13 residues.

V gene TRBV9 combines with J gene TRBJ2-2; TRBD1 aligns across 7 bases. The CDR3 loop spans 15 amino acids. Germline CDR1 and CDR2: SGDLS and YYNGEE. With 3 bases clipped from V and 3 bases from J, the junction kept 5 bases outside the gene matches. In DNA form, the CDR3 reads TGTGCCAGCAGCGCCTATACAGGGGACACCGGGGAGCTGTTTTTT. Amino acid sequence: CASSAYTGDTGELFF.

The chain uses TRBV9 and TRBJ2-7, with TRBD2 matching 12 bases. The germline V gene has CDR1 SGDLS and CDR2 YYNGEE. The CDR3 is 15 residues long. With V trimmed by 2 bases and J by 2 bases, 2 bases remained unmatched. The DNA of the CDR3 is TGTGCCAGCAGCGTGACTAGCGGGGGTACCTACGAGCAGTACTTC. This encodes CASSVTSGGTYEQYF. Filled out from reference TRBV9 and TRBJ2-7, the complete variable domain reads DSGVTQTPKHLITATGQRVTLRCSPRSGDLSVYWYQQSLDQGLQFLIQYYNGEERAKGNILERFSAQQFPDLHSELNLSSLELGDSALYFCASSVTSGGTYEQYFGPGTRLTVT.

The V and J genes are TRBV4-3 and TRBJ2-3; TRBD2 matches 9 bases. The CDR3 spans 19 residues. From germline, CDR1 is LGHNA and CDR2 YSLEER. Trimming took 4 bases from V and 0 from J; bases not matched to a gene: 14. This chain's CDR3 is CASSPRQWSGGPSTDTQYF. CDR3 nucleotide sequence: TGCGCCAGCAGCCCCCGCCAGTGGAGCGGGGGGCCTAGCACAGATACGCAGTATTTT.